Presented here are 26 T cell receptor beta chains from one specimen sequenced in a study of T cell responses to AZD1222 COVID-19 vaccine (dated by TCRdb to about 2021). The library came from the immunoSEQ multiplex PCR assay. TCRdb obtained this table from immuneACCESS and retained in-frame rearrangements with V and J assigned. These tables miss some clones; where compared with another copy, unresolved V genes account for less than half of the shortfall, and the remainder is unexplained. The sample includes about 140,000 clones, with roughly 92% observed a single time. The ten largest clones represent 3% to 4% of the sample. In light of the paper, this sample's time point label describes: about 28 days (+/-7) after the second vaccine dose. Sequences were derived from peripheral blood, sampled 28 days after the second AZD1222 dose. The receptors here all came from an adult who received the AZD1222 COVID-19 vaccine.

The chain recombines TRBV10-3 with TRBJ1-6; tentatively, D is TRBD1 (6 bases). V dropped 4 bases and J dropped 7 bases, with 17 bases sitting between them. Germline V gene lookup returns CDR1 ENHRY and CDR2 SYGVKD. The CDR3 has 16 residues. CDR3 bases: TGTGCCATCAGTGGGGGGGCAGGGGATGAGAATTCACCCCTCCACTTT. This sequence encodes CAISGGAGDENSPLHF.

This sequence joins TRBV6-5 and TRBJ1-6, with D tentatively TRBD1 (5 bases). V was pared by 2 bases and J by 0 bases, with 8 bases between. CDR1 MNHEY and CDR2 SVGAGI come from the germline V gene. The CDR3 is 16 residues long. CDR3 loop: CASSYRGSSYNSPLHF. For the CDR3, the DNA is TGTGCCAGCAGTTACCGGGGGAGCTCCTATAATTCACCCCTCCACTTT.

J is TRBJ1-3 and V is TRBV3-1 (or the pseudogene TRBV3-2), with 7 nucleotides matching TRBD1. Trimming removed 4 bases from V and 0 bases from J; junction bases left unmatched: 9. The CDR3 has 17 residues. CDR1 is LGHDT and CDR2 is YNNKEL in the germline V gene (reference sequence). The CDR3 DNA reads TGTGCCAGCAGCCGTTACAGGGGATTGGACTCTGGAAACACCATATATTTT. This gives the protein CASSRYRGLDSGNTIYF.

For this clone: Within the sample, other DNA sequences also encode this same CDR3. The chain combines TRBV5-1 with TRBJ2-3; the match to TRBD1 covers 9 bases. There are 14 residues in the CDR3. Germline lookup yields CDR1 SGHRS and CDR2 YFSETQ. The V and J ends lost 4 bases and 3 bases, in that order; junction bases with no gene match: 3. The CDR3 is CASSPGQGTDTQYF. The CDR3 region has the DNA TGCGCCAGCAGCCCCGGACAGGGGACAGATACGCAGTATTTT.

This clone has just one count. V and J are TRBV10-3 and TRBJ2-1; weak D call: TRBD1 (6 bases). The CDR3 length is 15 residues. Trimming removed 0 bases at V and 12 bases at J, with 18 bases between. CDR1 ENHRY and CDR2 SYGVKD come from the germline V gene. This chain's CDR3 is CAISESSTGRNAQFF. The CDR3 coding sequence is TGTGCCATCAGTGAGTCTTCGACAGGACGGAACGCGCAGTTCTTC.

To note about this clone: Other DNA sequences of this sample code for an identical CDR3. This chain uses TRBV3-1 (or the pseudogene TRBV3-2) with TRBJ1-3, with unresolved D. The length of the CDR3 is 12 residues. Germline V gives CDR1 LGHDT, CDR2 YNNKEL (reference sequence). V was trimmed by 4 bases and J by 4 bases, leaving 5 bases between them. In DNA form, the CDR3 reads TGTGCCAGCAGCCCCTCGGGAAACACCATATATTTT. Translated, it gives CASSPSGNTIYF.

This clone was picked up one time. V and J are TRBV27 and TRBJ2-5, with TRBD2 identical over 7 bases. The J segment lost 7 bases and the V segment lost 5 bases, leaving 16 bases of the junction unmatched. Germline CDR1 and CDR2: MNHEY and SMNVEV (reference sequence). The CDR3 runs to 16 residues. CDR3 in amino acids: CASSPNRGRAGATQYF. CDR3 in DNA: TGTGCCAGCAGTCCAAACCGGGGGAGGGCCGGTGCGACCCAGTACTTC.

V is TRBV14 and J is TRBJ2-1, with 10 nucleotides matching TRBD2. This CDR3 is built from 16 residues. CDR1 is SGHDN and CDR2 is FVKESK in the germline V gene. V was pared by 4 bases and J by 1 base, with 4 bases of the junction left unmatched. In DNA, the CDR3 is TGTGCCAGCAGCCGCCTAGCGGGAGAATCCTACAATGAGCAGTTCTTC. Amino acid sequence: CASSRLAGESYNEQFF.

The chain couples TRBV5-5 to TRBJ2-7, with a tentative D call TRBD2 (5 bases). V dropped 0 bases and J dropped 2 bases, with 9 bases sitting between them. CDR1 and CDR2 (germline): SGHKS, YYEKEE (reference sequence). CDR3 length: 14 amino acids. Here the CDR3 reads CASSLDGGAYEQYF. The DNA for the CDR3 is TGTGCCAGCAGCTTGGACGGAGGTGCCTACGAGCAGTACTTC.

The genes are TRBV5-4 and TRBJ1-1; D gene unclear. The germline V gene has CDR1 SGHNT and CDR2 YYREEE (reference sequence). The CDR3 covers 13 residues. V dropped 2 bases and J dropped 0 bases, with 5 bases sitting between them. In nucleotides, the CDR3 is TGTGCCAGCAGCTTTAACGTGAACACTGAAGCTTTCTTT. It translates to CASSFNVNTEAFF. The full variable domain, rest sourced from reference TRBV5-4 and TRBJ1-1, is ETGVTQSPTHLIKTRGQQVTLRCSSQSGHNTVSWYQQALGQGPQFIFQYYREEENGRGNFPPRFSGLQFPNYSSELNVNALELDDSALYLCASSFNVNTEAFFGQGTRLTVV.

The rearrangement links TRBV9 to TRBJ2-2; D is perhaps TRBD1 (6 bases). Germline CDR1 SGDLS, CDR2 YYNGEE. The V and J ends lost 4 bases and 1 base respectively, with 11 bases between them. The CDR3 is 15 residues long. As DNA, the CDR3 is TGTGCCAGCAGCTCCGGACAGATGAACACCGGGGAGCTGTTTTTT. Translation gives CASSSGQMNTGELFF.

The CDR3 loop reads CASSRLGGRGSPLHF. The CDR3 region has the DNA TGTGCCAGCAGCCGCCTAGGGGGCAGGGGTTCACCCCTCCACTTT. The genes are TRBV3-1 (or the pseudogene TRBV3-2) and TRBJ1-6; 7 bases map to TRBD1. CDR1 is LGHDT, CDR2 YNNKEL, per germline (reference sequence). The V and J ends lost 4 bases and 9 bases, in that order; junction bases with no gene match: 9. CDR3 length equals 15 residues.

This sequence joins TRBV6-1 and TRBJ1-4; a possible D gene is TRBD1 (6 bases). From germline, CDR1 is MNHNS and CDR2 SASEGT. This CDR3 comprises 14 residues. Trimming stripped 3 bases from V and 5 bases from J, with 10 bases between. CDR3 coding DNA: TGTGCCAGCAGTGAGGGGGGGCCGAATGAAAAACTGTTTTTT. It specifies CASSEGGPNEKLFF.

The V gene is TRBV6-1, the J gene TRBJ1-2, with D unresolved. V shed 0 bases and J shed 8 bases, with 7 bases lying between them. The CDR3 runs to 12 residues. CDR1 and CDR2 (germline): MNHNS, SASEGT. The DNA for the CDR3 is TGTGCCAGCAGTGAAGCTTGGGAAGGCTACACCTTC. This translates into CASSEAWEGYTF.

The chain links TRBV13 to TRBJ2-7; unclear D gene. Germline CDR1 reads PRHDT; CDR2 reads FYEKMQ (reference sequence). The CDR3 consists of 14 residues. Between the trimmed V and J ends, which lost 2 bases and 5 bases, there was a span of 13 bases. In nucleotides, the CDR3 is TGTGCCAGCAGCTTAACCCTCGTGGGCCACGAGCAGTACTTC. Amino acids: CASSLTLVGHEQYF.

The V call is TRBV20-1, the J call TRBJ2-7; the D is unclear. With 3 bases removed from V and 3 bases from J, the gap between germline ends came to 21 bases. Looked up from germline, CDR1 is DFQATT and CDR2 is SNEGSKA (reference sequence). The length of the CDR3 is 16 residues. The CDR3 DNA is TGCAGTGCTAGTGGCCAGTCCTACCCGAGCGTCTACGAGCAGTACTTC. Translating it yields CSASGQSYPSVYEQYF.

This CDR3 is CASSLDGTVNTEAFF. The CDR3 DNA reads TGTGCCAGCAGCTTAGACGGGACGGTGAACACTGAAGCTTTCTTT. The chain employs TRBV7-9 and TRBJ1-1; D perhaps matches TRBD1 (5 bases). The germline V gene has CDR1 SEHNR and CDR2 FQNEAQ (reference sequence). Trimming shortened V by 1 base and J by 0 bases, and 9 bases separated the two germline ends. This CDR3 has 15 residues.

This chain connects TRBV6-1 to TRBJ2-7, with D uncertain. This CDR3 is built from 14 residues. Germline V lookup: CDR1 MNHNS, CDR2 SASEGT. V lost 3 bases and J 1 base, leaving 10 bases between the germline ends. The CDR3 sequence is CASSERGESYEQYF. In DNA, the CDR3 is TGTGCCAGCAGTGAGCGCGGAGAGTCCTACGAGCAGTACTTC.

V usage is TRBV19 and J usage is TRBJ1-3; D not certain. The ends were cut back, 6 bases at V and 0 bases at J, with 12 bases in the middle. CDR1 and CDR2 from the germline V gene are LNHDA and SQIVND (reference sequence). The CDR3 covers 15 residues. The CDR3 sequence is CASSNSGDSGNTIYF. The CDR3 nucleotides read TGTGCCAGTAGCAACAGTGGGGACTCTGGAAACACCATATATTTT. The variable domain in full, with the rest retrieved from reference TRBV19 and TRBJ1-3, is DGGITQSPKYLFRKEGQNVTLSCEQNLNHDAMYWYRQDPGQGLRLIYYSQIVNDFQKGDIAEGYSVSREKKESFPLTVTSAQKNPTAFYLCASSNSGDSGNTIYFGEGSWLTVV.

This chain links TRBV7-2 with TRBJ1-5; weak D call: TRBD1 (5 bases). With 3 bases removed from V and 4 bases from J, the gap between germline ends came to 13 bases. The CDR3 is 15 amino acids. Germline values: CDR1 SGHTA, CDR2 FQGNSA. CDR3 coding DNA: TGTGCCAGCAGCTTGGGGGATATTAGGAATCAGCCCCAGCATTTT. It translates to CASSLGDIRNQPQHF.

CDR3 sequence: CASSPHSGNSPLHF. The CDR3 DNA is TGTGCCAGCAGCCCCCACTCCGGAAATTCACCCCTCCACTTT. J is TRBJ1-6 and V is TRBV7-9; D gene uncertain. This CDR3 has 14 residues. From germline, CDR1 is SEHNR and CDR2 FQNEAQ (reference sequence). Trimming shortened V by 5 bases and J by 7 bases, and 12 bases separated the two germline ends.

This clone is a singleton in its sample. This sequence joins TRBV30 and TRBJ2-5; D possibly corresponds to TRBD1 (5 bases). CDR3 length: 14 amino acids. Germline CDR1 GTSNPN, CDR2 SVGIG (reference sequence). V lost 3 bases, J lost 5 bases, and 16 bases lay in between. The CDR3 DNA reads as TGTGCCTGGAGGAAAAGGGGTTTTAGGGAGACCCAGTACTTC. The encoded protein is CAWRKRGFRETQYF.

The V call is TRBV4-3, the J call TRBJ2-1, with 12 bases aligning to TRBD2. After removal of 4 bases from V and 13 bases from J, the junction contained 14 bases not matched to a gene. Looked up from germline, CDR1 is LGHNA and CDR2 is YSLEER. CDR3 length equals 16 residues. The CDR3 reads CASSRFAGLAGSHQFF. The CDR3 DNA reads TGCGCCAGCAGCCGATTCGCGGGACTAGCGGGCAGTCACCAGTTCTTC.

The chain uses TRBV29-1 and TRBJ2-5, with TRBD2 matching 11 bases. The trim removed 4 bases at V and 5 bases at J, leaving 3 bases unmatched. The CDR3 spans 13 residues. Germline CDR1 and CDR2: SQVTM and ANQGSEA. The DNA for the CDR3 is TGCAGCGTTGGGGGACTAGCGGTGGAGACCCAGTACTTC. This sequence encodes CSVGGLAVETQYF.

The CDR3 sequence is CASSSDRDNEQFF. For the CDR3, the DNA is TGTGCCAGCAGTTCGGACAGGGACAATGAGCAGTTCTTC. V gene TRBV7-3 combines with J gene TRBJ2-1, with 8 nucleotides matching TRBD1. Germline-derived CDR1 and CDR2 are SGHTA and FQGTGA. The V and J ends lost 6 bases and 5 bases, in that order; junction bases with no gene match: 3. The CDR3 is 13 residues long.

This chain connects TRBV7-9 to TRBJ2-2; tentative D call: TRBD2 (6 bases). The ends were cut back, 1 base at V and 0 bases at J, with 9 bases in the middle. Germline CDR1 SEHNR, CDR2 FQNEAQ (reference sequence). CDR3 length: 16 amino acids. CDR3 in amino acids: CASSLGRGANTGELFF. The CDR3 region has the DNA TGTGCCAGCAGCTTAGGGCGCGGGGCGAACACCGGGGAGCTGTTTTTT.